This entry describes one T cell receptor beta chain. No antigen is known for it. These data are taken from a study of T cell responses to AZD1222 COVID-19 vaccine. Whole-study results and caveats: The sample set comprised mostly white British donors with more females, and clonal diversity was possibly underestimated. Baseline serostatus was positive in only six AZD1222 recipients.

This CDR3 spans 11 amino acids. Germline-derived CDR1 and CDR2 are DFQATT and SNEGSKA (reference sequence). Profiled with immunoSEQ multiplex PCR; TCRdb holds only in-frame clones, not every one. The sample contains 80,000 to 100,000 clones, roughly nine tenths of which appear only once. The sequence was obtained from an adult in good health. The source was peripheral blood, collected on day 0 of AZD1222 vaccination. The chain has TRBV20-1 and TRBJ2-5; tentatively, D is TRBD1 (7 bases). The CDR3 nucleotides read TGCAGCCCCAGGGGGGCGAGAGTTCAGTACTTC. Encoded protein: CSPRGARVQYF.